These 27 T cell receptor beta chains were sequenced from one sample in a study of CD8 T cells in ankylosing spondylitis. TCRdb used MiXCR to reprocess the 5' RACE reads, holding one entry per CDR3 protein. The sample records more than 110,000 distinct CDR3 sequences, 6.5% to 8.5% being singletons. The sequenced material came from synovial fluid, either unsorted or a sorted T cell fraction (not recorded which). These receptors came from a male donor with ankylosing spondylitis.

The chain recombines TRBV7-3 with TRBJ1-4, with D uncertain. CDR3 size: 13 residues. The V gene's germline CDR1 is SGHTA and CDR2 FQGTGA. The V end lost 5 bases, the J end lost 13 bases, and 17 bases lay between the germline ends. The CDR3: CASSQSPGKGLFF. The CDR3 DNA follows: TGTGCCAGCAGCCAAAGCCCGGGAAAGGGACTGTTTTTT.

This chain joins TRBV6-2 or TRBV6-3 and TRBJ1-2; the D is unclear. V was pared by 1 base and J by 4 bases, with 13 bases between. CDR1 is MNHEY and CDR2 is SVGEGT in the germline V gene. The CDR3 has 15 amino acids. The CDR3: CASSYFGGLLYGYTF. The CDR3 DNA sequence: TGTGCCAGCAGTTACTTTGGAGGACTCCTCTATGGCTACACCTTC.

The chain combines TRBV10-3 with TRBJ2-3; 12 nucleotides match TRBD2. CDR1 ENHRY and CDR2 SYGVKD come from the germline V gene. Germline trimming cut 6 bases from V and 4 bases from J; bases unmatched to any gene: 5. There are 15 residues in the CDR3. The CDR3: CAISPTSGSSDTQYF. CDR3 DNA: TGTGCCATCAGCCCGACTAGCGGGAGTTCAGATACGCAGTATTTT.

This clonotype has at least ten counts. The V and J genes are TRBV2 and TRBJ2-7; D is unclear. Germline V lookup: CDR1 SNHLY, CDR2 FYNNEI. CDR3 size: 11 residues. Trimming removed 5 bases from V and 6 bases from J, with 8 bases in between. CDR3 sequence (DNA): TGTGCCAGCAGTTGGGCCGCCGAGCAGTACTTC. Amino acids: CASSWAAEQYF.

The chain is built from TRBV18 and TRBJ1-4; D is ambiguous. Trimming pared 0 bases from V and 5 bases from J, leaving 10 bases between. The CDR3 length is 15 residues. Germline CDR1 KGHSH, CDR2 LQKENI. The CDR3 coding sequence is TGTGCCAGCTCACCACCCGGCAGCCGAAATGAAAAACTGTTTTTT. This sequence encodes CASSPPGSRNEKLFF.

This clonotype came up many times. The V and J genes are TRBV10-3 and TRBJ2-1; TRBD1 is a possible D gene (7 bases). Germline CDR1 reads ENHRY; CDR2 reads SYGVKD. Trimming pared 7 bases from V and 3 bases from J, leaving 16 bases between. The CDR3 runs 15 residues. This CDR3 is CAITRAGQNYNEQFF. The CDR3 DNA reads TGTGCCATCACTCGGGCGGGACAGAACTACAATGAGCAGTTCTTC.

With respect to this clonotype: This may be a read error, as it is one base from a much larger clone. No conserved phenylalanine or tryptophan ends this CDR3, so it is likely a read error. The chain links TRBV6-5 to TRBJ1-2; D possibly corresponds to TRBD1 (5 bases). The CDR3 has 11 residues. Germline CDR1 reads MNHEY; CDR2 reads SVGAGI. Trimming took off 10 bases at V and 7 bases at J, with 13 bases between the two ends. The CDR3 nucleotides read TGTGCCACCGATGGGGGAGGTGGCTACACCTTA. It codes for CATDGGGGYTL.

The table lists this clonotype with many counts. The chain carries TRBV5-1 and TRBJ2-5, with unresolved D. This CDR3 has 13 residues. CDR1 is SGHRS and CDR2 is YFSETQ in the germline V gene. V lost 4 bases and J lost 7, with 14 bases in between. Here the CDR3 DNA reads TGCGCCAGCAGCACCGGTCCCGAAGGGACCCAGTACTTC. The encoded protein is CASSTGPEGTQYF. Variable domain in full (rest from reference TRBV5-1 and TRBJ2-5): KAGVTQTPRYLIKTRGQQVTLSCSPISGHRSVSWYQQTPGQGLQFLFEYFSETQRNKGNFPGRFSGRQFSNSRSEMNVSTLELGDSALYLCASSTGPEGTQYFGPGTRLLVL.

In this sample, this clonotype turned up a few times. The J gene is TRBJ2-3, the V gene TRBV7-2; 10 bases match TRBD2. With V trimmed by 8 bases and J by 1 base, 3 bases remained unmatched. Germline V lookup: CDR1 SGHTA, CDR2 FQGNSA. CDR3 length: 14 residues. In nucleotides, the CDR3 is TGTGCCAGCCAGAGCGGGGGGGGCACAGATACGCAGTATTTT. This translates into CASQSGGGTDTQYF.

At least ten counts were recorded for this clonotype. For the CDR3, the DNA is TGTGCCAGCAGCTTAGATACAGGGATCTACGAGCAGTACTTC. Its protein is CASSLDTGIYEQYF. V gene TRBV7-2 combines with J gene TRBJ2-7; the D gene is possibly TRBD1 (6 bases). This CDR3 comprises 14 residues. Germline V gene data show CDR1 as SGHTA and CDR2 as FQGNSA. The V end was cut by 1 base, the J end by 3 bases, with 10 bases between.

By its share, this clonotype is medium-sized. This chain links TRBV20-1 with TRBJ1-2, with D hard to call. Trimming stripped 8 bases from V and 2 bases from J, with 12 bases between. Germline V lookup: CDR1 DFQATT, CDR2 SNEGSKA (reference sequence). This CDR3 is built from 12 residues. The CDR3 DNA sequence: TGCAGTCCTTTTAGGGCCAACTATGGCTACACCTTC. Translation: CSPFRANYGYTF.

The sample holds a few counts of this clonotype. This chain uses TRBV9 with TRBJ1-6, with 9 bases identical to TRBD1. The CDR3 spans 15 residues. The trim removed 0 bases at V and 10 bases at J, leaving 5 bases unmatched. CDR1 is SGDLS and CDR2 is YYNGEE in the germline V gene. Here the CDR3 DNA reads TGTGCCAGCAGCGTAGGAACAGGGGGCAGGTCACCCCTCCACTTT. It encodes CASSVGTGGRSPLHF. The whole variable domain, remainder taken from reference TRBV9 and TRBJ1-6, is DSGVTQTPKHLITATGQRVTLRCSPRSGDLSVYWYQQSLDQGLQFLIQYYNGEERAKGNILERFSAQQFPDLHSELNLSSLELGDSALYFCASSVGTGGRSPLHFGNGTRLTVT.

In this sample, this clonotype turned up a few times. This chain uses TRBV2 with TRBJ1-1; D uncertain. The CDR3 has 13 amino acids. Trimming removed 7 bases from V and 1 base from J, with 10 bases in between. In germline, CDR1 is SNHLY, CDR2 FYNNEI. The DNA of the CDR3 is TGTGCCAGCACCGTTGAGACGAACACTGAAGCTTTCTTT. It codes for CASTVETNTEAFF. Full variable domain (outside the CDR3, taken from reference TRBV2 and TRBJ1-1): EPEVTQTPSHQVTQMGQEVILRCVPISNHLYFYWYRQILGQKVEFLVSFYNNEISEKSEIFDDQFSVERPDGSNFTLKIRSTKLEDSAMYFCASTVETNTEAFFGQGTRLTVV.

This clonotype was seen ten or more times. The CDR3 loop is CASSSLGGYTEAFF. The CDR3 coding sequence is TGTGCCAGCAGCTCCCTAGGAGGATACACTGAAGCTTTCTTT. The gene calls are TRBV7-2 and TRBJ1-1; unclear D gene. Germline V gene data show CDR1 as SGHTA and CDR2 as FQGNSA. The CDR3 has 14 amino acids. The V end was cut by 4 bases, the J end by 3 bases, with 12 bases between.

V gene TRBV20-1 combines with J gene TRBJ2-7; D remains unclear. The germline gives CDR1 DFQATT, CDR2 SNEGSKA (reference sequence). The CDR3 is made up of 10 amino acids. Between the trimmed V and J ends, which lost 6 bases and 3 bases, there was a span of 6 bases. CDR3 residues: CSALRYEQYF. The CDR3 DNA follows: TGCAGTGCGTTACGCTACGAGCAGTACTTC.

Ten or more counts support this clonotype. The chain is built from TRBV20-1 and TRBJ1-5; 7 positions match TRBD1. This CDR3 has 13 residues. V was pared by 1 base and J by 4 bases, with 1 base of the junction left unmatched. CDR1 is DFQATT, CDR2 SNEGSKA, per germline (reference sequence). The CDR3 sequence: CSARGDRNQPQHF. The CDR3 nucleotides read TGCAGTGCTAGAGGGGACAGAAATCAGCCCCAGCATTTT.

This clonotype was seen many times. The chain couples TRBV11-1 to TRBJ2-5, with 8 positions matching TRBD2. Germline values: CDR1 SGHAT, CDR2 FQDESV (reference sequence). The CDR3 is made up of 16 amino acids. With V trimmed by 3 bases and J by 2 bases, 8 bases remained unmatched. CDR3 sequence (DNA): TGTGCCAGCAGCTTCTCGGGACTAGAAGGGCAAGAGACCCAGTACTTC. Translating gives CASSFSGLEGQETQYF.

This clonotype was seen at least ten times. The rearrangement uses TRBV7-2 and TRBJ2-7, with D perhaps matching TRBD1 (6 bases). In germline, CDR1 is SGHTA, CDR2 FQGNSA. CDR3 size: 14 residues. Between the trimmed V and J ends, which lost 5 bases and 2 bases, there was a span of 13 bases. This CDR3 is CASSPRGGPYEQYF. The DNA of the CDR3 is TGTGCCAGCAGCCCGCGAGGGGGACCCTACGAGCAGTACTTC.

This clonotype was counted ten times or more. The J gene is TRBJ1-5, the V gene TRBV10-3; 9 positions agree with TRBD1. The germline V gene encodes CDR1 ENHRY and CDR2 SYGVKD. Losses at the gene ends were 0 bases for V and 7 bases for J; bases not matched to a gene: 7. The length of the CDR3 is 16 residues. The CDR3 loop reads CAISESYWDRAQPQHF. The CDR3 coding sequence is TGTGCCATCAGTGAGTCGTACTGGGACAGGGCCCAGCCCCAGCATTTT.

The chain uses TRBV24-1 and TRBJ2-3; D uncertain. The germline gives CDR1 KGHDR, CDR2 SFDVKD. The CDR3 totals 12 residues. Trimming stripped 2 bases from V and 5 bases from J, with 4 bases between. CDR3 DNA: TGTGCCACCAGTGATTATCAAGATACGCAGTATTTT. Amino acids: CATSDYQDTQYF.

By proportion, this clonotype is medium-sized (0.01 to 0.1%). The chain links TRBV5-1 to TRBJ1-5; 10 nucleotides line up with TRBD1. V trimming: 3 bases; J trimming: 3 bases; junction bases outside the gene matches: 15. The CDR3 runs 19 residues. Germline CDR1 is SGHRS and CDR2 is YFSETQ. This CDR3 is CASSSFPSGTGVPNQPQHF. The CDR3 bases are TGCGCCAGCAGCTCCTTCCCATCCGGGACAGGGGTTCCCAATCAGCCCCAGCATTTT.

Many counts were recorded for this clonotype. The junction and the germline gene differ at one end; a read error may be behind it. The J gene is TRBJ2-1, the V gene TRBV7-7; 10 nucleotides line up with TRBD1. CDR1 SSHAT and CDR2 FNYEAQ come from the germline V gene (reference sequence). The CDR3 contains 16 residues. DNA for the CDR3: TGTGCTAGCAGCCCCGGACAGGGGGGGCCCTACAATGAGCAGTTCTTC. Translating gives CASSPGQGGPYNEQFF.

V usage is TRBV4-2 and J usage is TRBJ1-1; no clear D. The CDR3 runs to 15 residues. The V gene lost 0 bases and the J gene lost 5 bases, with 13 bases spanning the gap. Germline CDR1 and CDR2: LGHNA and YNFKEQ. This chain's CDR3 is CASSQDQKAGTEAFF. CDR3 nucleotides: TGTGCCAGCAGCCAAGATCAGAAAGCCGGGACTGAAGCTTTCTTT.

This clonotype was seen a few times. The CDR3, as DNA: TGTGCCAGCAGCGGTCCAGGGGGGAACACTGAAGCTTTCTTT. It yields the protein CASSGPGGNTEAFF. The J gene is TRBJ1-1, the V gene TRBV6-1, with 7 bases fitting TRBD1. The CDR3 sequence is 14 residues long. Germline V gene data show CDR1 as MNHNS and CDR2 as SASEGT. After removal of 6 bases from V and 1 base from J, the junction contained 5 bases not matched to a gene.

The chain links TRBV5-1 to TRBJ1-1; unclear D gene. The CDR3 covers 15 residues. Germline V gene data show CDR1 as SGHRS and CDR2 as YFSETQ. Trimming removed 7 bases from V and 3 bases from J, with 19 bases in between. The CDR3 coding sequence is TGCGCCAGCGCCCCCGACGGTATGGGGTACACTGAAGCTTTCTTT. Its protein product is CASAPDGMGYTEAFF.

A few counts support this clonotype. The J gene is TRBJ2-3, the V gene TRBV10-2, with D unresolved. The CDR3 is 14 residues long. Trimming cost V 5 bases and J 0 bases, with 9 bases left between them. CDR1 and CDR2 (germline): WSHSY, SAAADI. Written as DNA, the CDR3 is TGCGCCAGCAGTTGGTCGACCAGCACAGATACGCAGTATTTT. It specifies CASSWSTSTDTQYF.

This clonotype occurred many times. This rearrangement joins TRBV7-2 to TRBJ1-6, with 7 bases fitting TRBD1. The junction had 4 bases not matched to a gene; V was cut back by 1 base and J by 10 bases. Germline CDR1 SGHTA, CDR2 FQGNSA. The CDR3 length is 14 residues. The CDR3 region is CASSLVTGDSPLHF. The CDR3 DNA sequence: TGTGCCAGCAGCTTAGTCACAGGGGACTCACCCCTCCACTTT.